This T cell receptor (beta chain) was documented in a study of blood T cell repertoires in COVID-19. CDR1 is MGHRA and CDR2 is YSYEKL in the germline V gene. Deletions cut 0 bases from V and 3 bases from J, with 18 bases between. The CDR3 has 17 residues. This clone has just one count. Measured with immunoSEQ multiplex PCR; TCRdb has only the in-frame clones, and not every one. The table shows 110,000 or so clones, with 81% occurring only once. The chain carries TRBV4-1 and TRBJ2-7, with a tentative D call TRBD1 (6 bases). The sequencing input was peripheral blood. The clonotype comes from a man aged 50 or older with acute or convalescent COVID-19. The CDR3: CASSQDVDRLSYYEQYF. CDR3 DNA: TGCGCCAGCAGCCAAGATGTAGACAGGCTATCCTACTACGAGCAGTACTTC.